The clone carrying this T cell receptor beta chain was found a few times. Its specificity is unknown. The entry originates in a study of blood T cells in healthy people across ages. Study findings and constraints: CMV status of donors was not determined, possibly confounding expanded clonotype changes.

Together with a sample-barcoded 5' primer, a J-beta primer mix was included in a second PCR lasting roughly 6 to 12 cycles. TCRdb itself ran the 5' RACE reads through MiXCR, one entry per CDR3 protein. Among approximately 800,000 distinct CDR3 sequences listed, roughly 40% were seen once. Russia was home to the donors, healthy Caucasian individuals aged about 6 to 90. Each individual donor underwent a draw of approximately 10 milliliters of peripheral blood. V was cut by 3 bases and J by 4 bases, with 9 bases left in between. The CDR3 covers 13 residues. CDR1 and CDR2 from the germline V gene are MGHDK and SYGVNS.

Source material: blood. The chain employs TRBV25-1 and TRBJ1-2, with a weak D call TRBD1 (6 bases). The sequence derives from a man aged 18-30 years in good health. The DNA of the CDR3 is TGTGCCAGCAGTGAGGGGGGCCCCTATGGCTACACCTTC. Protein product: CASSEGGPYGYTF.